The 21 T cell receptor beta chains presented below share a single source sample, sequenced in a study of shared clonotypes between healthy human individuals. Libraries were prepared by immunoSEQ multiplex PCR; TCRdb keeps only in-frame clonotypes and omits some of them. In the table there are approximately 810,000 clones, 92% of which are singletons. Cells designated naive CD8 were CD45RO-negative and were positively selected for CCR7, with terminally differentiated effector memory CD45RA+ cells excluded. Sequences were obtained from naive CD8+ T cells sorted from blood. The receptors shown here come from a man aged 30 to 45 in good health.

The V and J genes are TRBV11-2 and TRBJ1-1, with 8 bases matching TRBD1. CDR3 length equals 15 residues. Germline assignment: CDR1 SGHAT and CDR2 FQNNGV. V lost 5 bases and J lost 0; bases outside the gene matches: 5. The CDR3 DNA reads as TGTGCCAGCAGCAGCGCGGGACAGGTGAACACTGAAGCTTTCTTT. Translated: CASSSAGQVNTEAFF.

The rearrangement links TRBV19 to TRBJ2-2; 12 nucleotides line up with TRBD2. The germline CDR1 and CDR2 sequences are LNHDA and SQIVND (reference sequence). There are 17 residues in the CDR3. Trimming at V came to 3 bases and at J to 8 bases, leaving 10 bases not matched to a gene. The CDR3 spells CASSINLAGGPFGELFF. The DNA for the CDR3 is TGTGCCAGTAGTATTAATCTAGCGGGAGGGCCTTTTGGGGAGCTGTTTTTT.

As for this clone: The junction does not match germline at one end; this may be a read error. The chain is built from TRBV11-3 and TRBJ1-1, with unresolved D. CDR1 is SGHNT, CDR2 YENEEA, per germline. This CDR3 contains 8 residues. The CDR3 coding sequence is TGTGCCAGCAGCCCATCGGGGTTT. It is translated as CASSPSGF.

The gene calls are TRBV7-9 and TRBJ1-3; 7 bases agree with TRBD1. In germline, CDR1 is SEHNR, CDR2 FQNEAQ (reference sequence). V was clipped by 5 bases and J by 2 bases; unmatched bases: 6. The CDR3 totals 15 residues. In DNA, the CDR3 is TGTGCCAGCAGCGAAGCCACAGGGGCTGGAAACACCATATATTTT. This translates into CASSEATGAGNTIYF.

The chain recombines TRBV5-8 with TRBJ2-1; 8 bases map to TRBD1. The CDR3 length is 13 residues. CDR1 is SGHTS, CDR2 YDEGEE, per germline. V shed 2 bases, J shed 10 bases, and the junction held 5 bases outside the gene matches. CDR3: CASSLPRGHEQFF. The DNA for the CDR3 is TGTGCCAGCAGCTTACCCAGGGGGCACGAGCAGTTCTTC.

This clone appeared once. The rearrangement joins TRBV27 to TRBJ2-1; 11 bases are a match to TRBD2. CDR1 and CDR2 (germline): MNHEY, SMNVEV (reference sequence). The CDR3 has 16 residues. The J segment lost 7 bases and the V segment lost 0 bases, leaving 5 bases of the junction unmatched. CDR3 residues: CASSLSLAGDGNEQFF. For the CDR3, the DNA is TGTGCCAGCAGTTTATCACTAGCGGGAGATGGAAATGAGCAGTTCTTC.

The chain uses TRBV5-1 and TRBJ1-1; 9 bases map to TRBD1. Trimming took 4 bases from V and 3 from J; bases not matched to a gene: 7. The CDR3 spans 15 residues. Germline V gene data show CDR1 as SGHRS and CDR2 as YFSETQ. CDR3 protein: CASSGDRVEDTEAFF. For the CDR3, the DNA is TGCGCCAGCAGCGGGGACAGGGTCGAAGACACTGAAGCTTTCTTT.

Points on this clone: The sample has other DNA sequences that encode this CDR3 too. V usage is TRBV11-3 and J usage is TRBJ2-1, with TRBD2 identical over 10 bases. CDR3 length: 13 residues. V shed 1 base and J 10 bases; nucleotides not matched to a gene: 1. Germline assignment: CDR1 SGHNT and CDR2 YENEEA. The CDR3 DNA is TGTGCCAGCAGCTTAGGGACTAGCGGCGAGCAGTTCTTC. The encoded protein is CASSLGTSGEQFF.

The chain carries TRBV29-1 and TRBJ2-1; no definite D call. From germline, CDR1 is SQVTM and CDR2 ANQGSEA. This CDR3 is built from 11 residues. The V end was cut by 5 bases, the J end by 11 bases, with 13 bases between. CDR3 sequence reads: CSVRRDPQQFF. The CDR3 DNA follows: TGCAGCGTTCGGCGTGATCCCCAGCAGTTCTTC.

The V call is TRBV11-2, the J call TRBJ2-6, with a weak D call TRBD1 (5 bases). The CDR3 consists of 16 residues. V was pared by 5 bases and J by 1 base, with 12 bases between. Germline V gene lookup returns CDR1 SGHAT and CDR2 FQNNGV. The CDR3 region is CASSPGIFSGANVLTF. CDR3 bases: TGTGCCAGCAGCCCAGGGATCTTTTCTGGGGCCAACGTCCTGACTTTC.

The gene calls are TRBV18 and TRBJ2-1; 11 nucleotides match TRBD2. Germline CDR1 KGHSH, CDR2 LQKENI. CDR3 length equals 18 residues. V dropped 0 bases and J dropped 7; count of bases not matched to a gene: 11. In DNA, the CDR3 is TGTGCCAGCTCACCACCGAGAAGACTAGCGGGAAGATGGAATGAGCAGTTCTTC. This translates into CASSPPRRLAGRWNEQFF.

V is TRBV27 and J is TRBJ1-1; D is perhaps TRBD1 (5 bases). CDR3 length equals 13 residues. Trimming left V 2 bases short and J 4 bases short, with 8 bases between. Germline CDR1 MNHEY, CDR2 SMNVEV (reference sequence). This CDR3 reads CASSLMGGTEAFF. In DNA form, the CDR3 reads TGTGCCAGCAGTTTAATGGGGGGCACTGAAGCTTTCTTT.

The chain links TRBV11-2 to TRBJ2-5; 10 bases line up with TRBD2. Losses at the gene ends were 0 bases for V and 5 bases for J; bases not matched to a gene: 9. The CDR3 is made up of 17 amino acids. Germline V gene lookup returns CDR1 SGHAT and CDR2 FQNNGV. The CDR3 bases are TGTGCCAGCAGCTTAGAGGGGTCTAGCGGGAGCTGGGAGACCCAGTACTTC. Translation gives CASSLEGSSGSWETQYF.

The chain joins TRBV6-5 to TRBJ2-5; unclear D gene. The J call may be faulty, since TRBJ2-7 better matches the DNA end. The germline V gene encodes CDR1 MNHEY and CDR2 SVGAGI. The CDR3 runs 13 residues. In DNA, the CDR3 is TGTGCCAGCAAAGTCTTAAGCTCCTACGAGCAGTACTTC. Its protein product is CASKVLSSYEQYF.

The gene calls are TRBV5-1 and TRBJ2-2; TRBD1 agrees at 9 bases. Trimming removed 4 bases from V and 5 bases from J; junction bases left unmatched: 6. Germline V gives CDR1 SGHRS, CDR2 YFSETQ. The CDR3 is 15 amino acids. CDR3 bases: TGCGCCAGCAGCCGCGGGACAGGGAAAACCGGGGAGCTGTTTTTT. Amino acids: CASSRGTGKTGELFF. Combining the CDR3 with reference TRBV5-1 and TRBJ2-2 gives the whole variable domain KAGVTQTPRYLIKTRGQQVTLSCSPISGHRSVSWYQQTPGQGLQFLFEYFSETQRNKGNFPGRFSGRQFSNSRSEMNVSTLELGDSALYLCASSRGTGKTGELFFGEGSRLTVL.

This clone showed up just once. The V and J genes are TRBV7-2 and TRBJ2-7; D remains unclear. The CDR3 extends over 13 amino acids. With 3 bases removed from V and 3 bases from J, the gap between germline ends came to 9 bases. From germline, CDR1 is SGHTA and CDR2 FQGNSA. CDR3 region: CASSFDPYYEQYF. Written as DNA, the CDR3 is TGTGCCAGCAGCTTTGATCCATACTACGAGCAGTACTTC.

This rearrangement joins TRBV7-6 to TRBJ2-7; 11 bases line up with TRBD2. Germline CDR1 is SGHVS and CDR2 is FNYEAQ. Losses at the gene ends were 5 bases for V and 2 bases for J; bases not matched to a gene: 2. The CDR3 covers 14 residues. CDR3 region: CASSQTSGAYEQYF. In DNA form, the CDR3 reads TGTGCCAGCAGCCAGACTAGCGGGGCCTACGAGCAGTACTTC.

This CDR3 reads CAWSTGWGTEAFF. The DNA for the CDR3 is TGTGCCTGGTCTACAGGGTGGGGCACTGAAGCTTTCTTT. V and J are TRBV30 and TRBJ1-1; the D gene is possibly TRBD1 (6 bases). Trimming removed 5 bases at V and 4 bases at J, with 14 bases between. The CDR3 loop spans 13 amino acids. Germline V lookup: CDR1 GTSNPN, CDR2 SVGIG (reference sequence).

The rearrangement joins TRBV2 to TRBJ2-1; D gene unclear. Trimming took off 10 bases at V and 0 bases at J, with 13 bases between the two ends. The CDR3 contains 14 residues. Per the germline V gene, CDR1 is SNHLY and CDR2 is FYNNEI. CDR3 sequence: CATHLVDSYNEQFF. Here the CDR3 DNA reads TGTGCCACCCATCTAGTAGACTCCTACAATGAGCAGTTCTTC. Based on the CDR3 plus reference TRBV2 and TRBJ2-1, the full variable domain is EPEVTQTPSHQVTQMGQEVILRCVPISNHLYFYWYRQILGQKVEFLVSFYNNEISEKSEIFDDQFSVERPDGSNFTLKIRSTKLEDSAMYFCATHLVDSYNEQFFGPGTRLTVL.

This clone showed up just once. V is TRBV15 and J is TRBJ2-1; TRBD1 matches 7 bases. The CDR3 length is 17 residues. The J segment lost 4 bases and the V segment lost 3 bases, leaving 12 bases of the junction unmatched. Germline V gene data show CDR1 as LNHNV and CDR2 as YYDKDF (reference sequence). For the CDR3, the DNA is TGTGCCACCAGCAGTAAGTCCGGGGACAGATTATACAATGAGCAGTTCTTC. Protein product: CATSSKSGDRLYNEQFF.

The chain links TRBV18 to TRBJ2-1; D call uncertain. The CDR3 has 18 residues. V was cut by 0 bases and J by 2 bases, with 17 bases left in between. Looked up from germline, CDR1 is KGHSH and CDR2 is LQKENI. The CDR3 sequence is CASSPPKSVTGPYNEQFF. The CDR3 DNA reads TGTGCCAGCTCACCACCTAAGAGCGTGACTGGCCCCTACAATGAGCAGTTCTTC.